The source of this TCR beta chain is a study of blood T cell repertoires in COVID-19 (TCRdb year 2020). Looking at the study overall: The collaborator samples originated in the United States, Italy and Spain and spanned the acute and convalescent phases of COVID-19. The prospective study material was composed of cDNA or gDNA derived from T cells, B-cell-depleted T cells, or PBMCs. A freely available public database, intended as a resource for researchers studying the immune response to SARS-CoV-2, is where the repertoires were released. Where available, HLA class I and class II types were obtained from metadata supplied by the sample provider rather than from assay-based typing. The sample metadata nearly always contained a de-identified subject ID, COVID-19 status, age in years and sex. Samples were obtained from the ongoing ImmuneRACE study (first 160 participants) and from about 1,300 subjects provided by 6 global collaborators. The dataset comprised deeply sampled blood TCRbeta repertoires from subjects exposed to, actively infected with, or recovered from COVID-19.

On the study overall, not on this receptor specifically: The amount of clinical and demographic metadata varied by source and participant and was provided uncurated.

Regarding this clone: Its antigen target is currently unknown. No much larger clonotype is one base removed from it; base qualities were not supplied.

The immunoSEQ Assay, a bias-controlled multiplex PCR, was used to amplify TCRbeta CDR3 regions from genomic DNA. The source study handled its data this way. Nucleated cell counts per sample were estimated from amplification of reference gene primers within the assay. To quantify the absolute abundance of each unique TCRbeta CDR3 rearrangement, sequence reads were collapsed and filtered. Productive Simpson clonality was computed per sample as the square root of Simpson's diversity index over productive rearrangements. TCRdb took over this immuneACCESS table, retaining in-frame rearrangements with V and J assigned. Such tables are incomplete; in checked studies, under half of the missing clones stem from an unresolved V gene, and the remainder is unexplained. That table is the source of V, J and clone size, and D and trimming were worked out from the DNA. Recorded for this sample are about 250,000 clones; around 82% of them occurred a single time. Of the sample, approximately 4.4% falls within the top ten clones.

Collaborating institutions collected whole blood in K2EDTA tubes following their own protocols. Collaborator samples were shipped for TCRbeta analysis as frozen whole blood, isolated PBMCs, or DNA extracted from either sample type. Via the germline V gene, CDR1 is SGHVS and CDR2 FNYEAQ. Inclusive of the bounding cysteine and phenylalanine, the CDR3 is 15 residues long. Solely the CDR3 DNA is kept, with 45 bases framed from the first base. V trim: 1 base; J trim: 2 bases; unmatched bases: 5. The rearrangement joined TRBV7-6 to TRBJ2-7, with 7 bases in between that match TRBD1. Sample: peripheral blood. This clonotype was sampled from a man between 50 and 59 years old with active or convalescent COVID-19. Here the CDR3 is given as CASSLGPGQTYEQYF. The sequence in DNA is TGTGCCAGCAGCTTAGGACCGGGACAGACCTACGAGCAGTACTTC.